One T cell receptor beta chain is described in this entry. No antigen is known for it. The CDR3 sequence is 17 residues long. Germline V gives CDR1 SGHRS, CDR2 YFSETQ. The ends lost 3 bases at V and 0 bases at J; junction bases unmatched: 8. These data originate in a study of cytomegalovirus exposure and HLA in healthy donors. Turning to the study itself: There were 100 million to 120 million unique TCR beta sequences, drawn from 150 million to 200 million T cells, in an earlier analysis.

With 60 Vbeta and 13 Jbeta primers, the PCR was carried out. Assay: immunoSEQ multiplex PCR; the TCRdb copy retains only in-frame clones and omits some. The data hold about 160,000 clones, with around 74% observed a single time. Whole-study results and caveats: TRBV6-2, TRBV6-3 and some other V segments were excluded as indistinguishable. TCR beta V segments were, for the most part, productive about 87% or about 30% of the time in an earlier analysis.

Sequencing was carried out using PBMCs. This receptor was identified in a female donor in good health and CMV-seronegative. The chain employs TRBV5-1 and TRBJ2-3; TRBD2 matches 9 bases. The CDR3 protein is CASSSGPRGGSTDTQYF. Written as DNA, the CDR3 is TGCGCCAGCAGCTCAGGACCGCGGGGGGGGAGCACAGATACGCAGTATTTT. The variable domain in full, completed from reference TRBV5-1 and TRBJ2-3, reads KAGVTQTPRYLIKTRGQQVTLSCSPISGHRSVSWYQQTPGQGLQFLFEYFSETQRNKGNFPGRFSGRQFSNSRSEMNVSTLELGDSALYLCASSSGPRGGSTDTQYFGPGTRLTVL.